The 27 T cell receptor beta chains below were found in one sample sequenced in a study of blood T cells in healthy people across ages. The second PCR ran roughly 7 to 12 cycles with a sample-barcoded 5' primer and J-beta primers. TCRdb independently ran MiXCR on the 5' RACE reads; one entry per CDR3 protein. The sample yields 800,000 to 950,000 distinct CDR3 sequences, under 50% seen once. Source material: blood. Receptor source: a man between 25 and 39 years old in good health.

The chain joins TRBV20-1 to TRBJ1-2; 7 bases are a match to TRBD1. The junction had 11 bases not matched to a gene; V was cut back by 6 bases and J by 4 bases. The CDR3 sequence is 14 residues long. Per the germline V gene, CDR1 is DFQATT and CDR2 is SNEGSKA (reference sequence). CDR3 loop: CSASIDRESYGYTF. The CDR3, as DNA: TGCAGTGCCAGTATCGACAGGGAAAGCTATGGCTACACCTTC.

This clonotype appeared a few times. The rearrangement links TRBV7-9 to TRBJ1-5; 9 bases fit TRBD1. CDR1 and CDR2 from the germline V gene are SEHNR and FQNEAQ (reference sequence). V gave up 5 bases and J gave up 4 bases; unmatched junction bases: 6. This CDR3 is 15 amino acids long. The CDR3 sequence is CASSPGTGLNQPQHF. The CDR3 DNA sequence: TGTGCCAGCAGCCCCGGGACAGGGCTTAATCAGCCCCAGCATTTT. The variable domain in full, completed from reference TRBV7-9 and TRBJ1-5, reads DTGVSQNPRHKITKRGQNVTFRCDPISEHNRLYWYRQTLGQGPEFLTYFQNEAQLEKSRLLSDRFSAERPKGSFSTLEIQRTEQGDSAMYLCASSPGTGLNQPQHFGDGTRLSIL.

The chain is built from TRBV19 and TRBJ2-5, with a possible D match to TRBD2 (6 bases). The J call is doubtful: the DNA matches TRBJ2-7 better. This CDR3 region has 16 residues. In germline, CDR1 is LNHDA, CDR2 SQIVND (reference sequence). This chain's CDR3 is CASSAGIAAGLYEQYF. The CDR3 DNA follows: TGTGCCAGTAGTGCGGGCATAGCGGCGGGGCTCTACGAGCAGTACTTC.

The chain couples TRBV20-1 to TRBJ1-3, with 9 bases fitting TRBD1. The CDR3 covers 15 residues. Germline CDR1 and CDR2: DFQATT and SNEGSKA (reference sequence). The trim removed 3 bases at V and 4 bases at J, leaving 7 bases unmatched. CDR3 in DNA: TGCAGTGCTAGCACGGACAGGGGTCTCGGAAACACCATATATTTT. Protein product: CSASTDRGLGNTIYF.

The table lists this clonotype with many counts. Germline is not matched at one junction end, which may reflect a read error. The J gene is TRBJ2-1, the V gene TRBV7-7; 12 bases line up with TRBD2. Germline lookup yields CDR1 SSHAT and CDR2 FNYEAQ (reference sequence). The CDR3 sequence is 14 residues long. As DNA, the CDR3 is TGTGCTAGCAGCTCTAGCGGGGGGGCCGGAGAGCAGTTCTTC. This gives the protein CASSSSGGAGEQFF.

The sample holds many counts of this clonotype. The V call is TRBV6-4, the J call TRBJ2-1; 11 bases agree with TRBD2. CDR1 is MRHNA and CDR2 is SNTAGT in the germline V gene. This CDR3 comprises 17 residues. The trim removed 6 bases at V and 5 bases at J, leaving 12 bases unmatched. In DNA, the CDR3 is TGTGCCAGCAGGGATATAGCGGGGGGGGCTCTCGACAATGAGCAGTTCTTC. It yields the protein CASRDIAGGALDNEQFF.

Only a few counts were recorded for this clonotype. V and J are TRBV5-1 and TRBJ2-7, with D tentatively TRBD1 (6 bases). V was trimmed by 0 bases and J by 7 bases, leaving 17 bases between them. The CDR3 consists of 15 residues. Per germline, CDR1 SGHRS and CDR2 YFSETQ. The CDR3 is CASSLAGHLMDEQYF. The CDR3 DNA is TGCGCCAGCAGCTTGGCGGGACACCTGATGGATGAGCAGTACTTC.

This clonotype was counted a few times. The chain uses TRBV13 and TRBJ2-3; 12 bases agree with TRBD2. J gave up 2 bases and V 6 bases, and 6 bases lay outside the gene matches. Per germline, CDR1 PRHDT and CDR2 FYEKMQ (reference sequence). This CDR3 is 16 amino acids long. CDR3 in amino acids: CASRTRTSGTTDTQYF. Here the CDR3 DNA reads TGTGCCAGCAGAACACGGACTAGCGGGACCACAGATACGCAGTATTTT.

Only a few counts were recorded for this clonotype. This rearrangement joins TRBV27 to TRBJ2-7; a weak D match, TRBD1 (6 bases). The CDR3 is made up of 14 amino acids. Germline V gives CDR1 MNHEY, CDR2 SMNVEV (reference sequence). The ends were cut back, 4 bases at V and 2 bases at J, with 12 bases in the middle. The CDR3 protein is CASSWTVTAYEQYF. In DNA form, the CDR3 reads TGTGCCAGCAGTTGGACAGTGACTGCCTACGAGCAGTACTTC.

This clonotype was counted a few times. The chain carries TRBV7-9 and TRBJ1-2; D remains ambiguous. Germline CDR1 reads SEHNR; CDR2 reads FQNEAQ (reference sequence). The CDR3 loop spans 14 amino acids. Trimming left V 1 base short and J 1 base short, with 7 bases between. In DNA form, the CDR3 reads TGTGCCAGCAGCTTAGTTCTGGGTAACTATGGCTACACCTTC. It codes for CASSLVLGNYGYTF.

This clonotype was counted many times. The chain couples TRBV7-2 to TRBJ2-7, with D maybe TRBD2 (6 bases). Germline CDR1 is SGHTA and CDR2 is FQGNSA. The CDR3 is 13 amino acids. The V end lost 7 bases, the J end lost 6 bases, and 16 bases lay between the germline ends. CDR3 bases: TGTGCCAGCAACCGGGACTCCCAATTCGAGCAGTACTTC. This gives the protein CASNRDSQFEQYF. The full variable domain, its missing parts supplied by reference TRBV7-2 and TRBJ2-7, is GAGVSQSPSNKVTEKGKDVELRCDPISGHTALYWYRQSLGQGLEFLIYFQGNSAPDKSGLPSDRFSAERTGGSVSTLTIQRTQQEDSAVYLCASNRDSQFEQYFGPGTRLTVT.

The V call is TRBV12-3 or TRBV12-4, the J call TRBJ2-1; D call uncertain. V lost 2 bases and J 5 bases, leaving 10 bases between the germline ends. The length of the CDR3 is 14 residues. The CDR3 loop is CASSLYRENNEQFF. Here the CDR3 DNA reads TGTGCCAGCAGTTTATATCGAGAGAACAATGAGCAGTTCTTC.

This clonotype turned up a few times. The genes are TRBV12-3 or TRBV12-4 and TRBJ2-3; 8 positions match TRBD1. The trim removed 8 bases at V and 5 bases at J, leaving 15 bases unmatched. The CDR3 is 16 residues long. The CDR3: CASEGTGTGALDTQYF. CDR3 DNA: TGTGCCAGCGAAGGAACCGGGACAGGAGCTTTAGATACGCAGTATTTT.

The chain combines TRBV20-1 with TRBJ2-3, with D perhaps matching TRBD1 or TRBD2 (5 bases each). Per germline, CDR1 DFQATT and CDR2 SNEGSKA (reference sequence). V was clipped by 1 base and J by 2 bases, with 13 bases between them. This CDR3 contains 15 residues. The CDR3: CSARVGDQLTDTQYF. Here the CDR3 DNA reads TGCAGTGCTAGAGTGGGGGACCAACTCACAGATACGCAGTATTTT.

This rearrangement joins TRBV20-1 to TRBJ2-3; the D is unclear. With 3 bases removed from V and 4 bases from J, the gap between germline ends came to 20 bases. Germline CDR1 and CDR2: DFQATT and SNEGSKA (reference sequence). The CDR3 has 16 amino acids. This CDR3 is CSASRLRLVSSDTQYF. CDR3 nucleotides: TGCAGTGCTAGTCGACTTCGGCTAGTGTCGTCAGATACGCAGTATTTT.

This clonotype was detected once. The chain joins TRBV6-6 to TRBJ2-5, with D perhaps matching TRBD1 or TRBD2 (5 bases each). The V end lost 2 bases, the J end lost 11 bases, and 21 bases lay between the germline ends. Looked up from germline, CDR1 is MNHNY and CDR2 is SVGAGI (reference sequence). The CDR3 totals 15 residues. The CDR3 protein is CASSYPKLGVHEQYF. The CDR3 DNA reads TGTGCCAGCAGTTACCCAAAACTAGGGGTTCATGAGCAGTACTTC.

This clonotype was found many times. This chain connects TRBV6-5 to TRBJ2-1, with D possibly matching TRBD1 (6 bases). Looked up from germline, CDR1 is MNHEY and CDR2 is SVGAGI. The CDR3 totals 16 residues. Trimming stripped 6 bases from V and 2 bases from J, with 17 bases between. As DNA, the CDR3 is TGTGCCAGCAGCCTCCGATCGGACAGAGCCTACAATGAGCAGTTCTTC. Protein: CASSLRSDRAYNEQFF.

With regard to this clonotype: A read error may be the cause here, since a much bigger clone is one base away. The V and J genes are TRBV12-3 or TRBV12-4 and TRBJ2-2, with D unclear. The CDR3 contains 12 residues. Trimming took 6 bases from V and 0 from J, leaving 2 bases between them. The CDR3 here is CASRPNTGELFF. CDR3 nucleotide sequence: TGTGCCAGCAGACCGAACACCGGGGAGCTGTTTTTT.

This chain joins TRBV27 and TRBJ1-5, with 8 nucleotides matching TRBD1. Losses at the gene ends were 10 bases for V and 2 bases for J; bases not matched to a gene: 4. The CDR3 runs 13 residues. The germline CDR1 and CDR2 sequences are MNHEY and SMNVEV (reference sequence). CDR3 sequence: CATGTGGNQPQHF. CDR3 bases: TGTGCCACCGGGACAGGAGGCAATCAGCCCCAGCATTTT.

On this clonotype: At one end, the junction sequence differs from germline, possibly due to a read error. The gene calls are TRBV7-9 and TRBJ2-4, with D hard to call. TRBJ2-7 explains the end of the DNA better; the J call may be wrong. The germline V gene has CDR1 SEHNR and CDR2 FQNEAQ (reference sequence). The CDR3 has 12 residues. CDR3 loop: CASSLDSCEQYF. DNA of the CDR3: TGTGCCAGCAGCCTTGACTCCTGCGAGCAGTACTTC.

The rearrangement links TRBV20-1 to TRBJ2-1; perhaps TRBD2 as D (6 bases). Trimming removed 6 bases from V and 0 bases from J, with 18 bases in between. CDR1 DFQATT and CDR2 SNEGSKA come from the germline V gene (reference sequence). The CDR3 is 16 amino acids. Here the CDR3 reads CSAKIPRGSSYNEQFF. CDR3 DNA: TGCAGTGCCAAGATACCTCGGGGGAGCTCCTACAATGAGCAGTTCTTC.

This rearrangement joins TRBV28 to TRBJ2-5; D is undetermined. Germline V CDR1 and CDR2: MDHEN, SYDVKM. V was cut by 6 bases and J by 5 bases, with 13 bases left in between. The CDR3 covers 13 residues. In DNA, the CDR3 is TGTGCCAGCAGCCCCTCCGGTTGGGAGACCCAGTACTTC. This sequence encodes CASSPSGWETQYF.

This clonotype has more than one count but fewer than ten. The CDR3 loop is CASSLTSGGLVPIKNIQYF. Written as DNA, the CDR3 is TGTGCCAGCAGTTTAACTAGCGGAGGCCTGGTACCAATAAAAAACATTCAGTACTTC. This sequence joins TRBV27 and TRBJ2-7; 8 nucleotides line up with TRBD2. The last part of the DNA fits TRBJ2-4 better; the J call may be wrong. CDR1 is MNHEY, CDR2 SMNVEV, per germline (reference sequence). The CDR3 extends over 19 amino acids.

Worth noting for this clonotype: Germline and junction disagree at one end, which may indicate a read error. The gene calls are TRBV11-2 and TRBJ1-2; tentative D call: TRBD1 (6 bases). CDR3 size: 14 residues. Germline assignment: CDR1 SGHAT and CDR2 FQNNGV. The CDR3 DNA reads TGTGCCAACAGCTTTCGGGGGCAGAACTATGGCTACACCTTC. Protein sequence: CANSFRGQNYGYTF.

This chain links TRBV29-1 with TRBJ2-7, with TRBD2 matching over 7 bases. With V trimmed by 6 bases and J by 3 bases, 8 bases remained unmatched. This CDR3 spans 13 amino acids. CDR1 and CDR2 (germline): SQVTM, ANQGSEA. CDR3 residues: CSVPGLRDYEQYF. DNA of the CDR3: TGCAGCGTCCCGGGACTAAGGGACTACGAGCAGTACTTC.

The chain couples TRBV7-9 to TRBJ2-5; 8 bases map to TRBD2. Trimming removed 1 base from V and 4 bases from J; junction bases left unmatched: 5. This CDR3 is 15 amino acids long. Germline CDR1 and CDR2: SEHNR and FQNEAQ (reference sequence). CDR3 bases: TGTGCCAGCAGCTTAGAGGTAGCGGGGCGAGAGACCCAGTACTTC. It yields the protein CASSLEVAGRETQYF.

This clonotype was detected a few times. DNA of the CDR3: TGTGCCAGCAGCCGGGGGAGGGGGCCTAGCTATGAGCAGTTCTTC. Amino acids: CASSRGRGPSYEQFF. This chain links TRBV14 with TRBJ2-1; perhaps D is TRBD1 or TRBD2 (7 bases each). CDR3 length: 15 amino acids. CDR1 is SGHDN, CDR2 FVKESK, per germline. The V gene lost 4 bases and the J gene lost 8 bases, with 18 bases spanning the gap.